This T cell receptor beta chain was found in a study of cytomegalovirus exposure and HLA in healthy donors. Germline V CDR1 and CDR2: MRHNA, SNTAGT. J gave up 5 bases and V 1 base, and 8 bases lay outside the gene matches. The CDR3 runs to 16 residues. PCR involved 60 Vbeta and 13 Jbeta primers. Assay used: immunoSEQ multiplex PCR; TCRdb lists only in-frame clones, some missing. The table includes 250,000 to 350,000 clones, approximately 90% detected once. Sequenced input: PBMCs. The receptor was derived from a man aged 35 to 55 in good health and CMV-seropositive. The chain recombines TRBV6-4 with TRBJ2-7; 10 nucleotides agree with TRBD1. The CDR3, as DNA: TGTGCCAGCAGTGACTATATCCCGGGACAGGGGAACGAGCAGTACTTC. The encoded protein is CASSDYIPGQGNEQYF.